This entry concerns a single TCR beta chain. At least ten counts were recorded for this clone. Its target antigen remains unknown. Per-base qualities were not stored, and no clone one base away is much larger. The donors were healthy, HIV-negative adults who had no recently reported acute infections or vaccinations. All donors were Caucasian adults living in Nashville, Tennessee, USA. Magnetic negative selection was used to enrich CD4+ T cells, after which naive cells were positively selected on CD45RA and the negative fraction became the memory subset. Blood was obtained by leukapheresis, after which PBMCs were separated by Ficoll-Histopaque density gradient centrifugation and cryopreserved in liquid nitrogen vapor phase. Analytical flow cytometry was used to check the purity and quantity of each magnetically sorted T cell population. Genomic DNA was isolated from each sorted fraction and quantified by UV absorbance on a Nanodrop 2000c.

The record originates from a study of shared clonotypes between healthy human individuals (dated by TCRdb to the early 2020s). With respect to the entire study: The cohort included three men and a couple of women between 18 and 49 years of age. To increase sequencing depth and limit assay-specific biases, different laboratories used diverse techniques to prepare libraries and sequence TCR repertoires. Blood TCR repertoires of about five healthy adults were deeply sequenced to estimate repertoire size and the extent of clonotype sharing between individuals. For each donor, CD4 naive and CD4 memory were each given three plates, CD8 naive was given two plates, and CD8 memory was given one plate. Per donor, leukapheresis produced somewhere between about 0.8 and 9 billion PBMCs.

What the research found in general, with its limitations: Sampling was limited to blood, and TCR repertoires in tissue likely differ from TCR repertoires in blood. Based on pairwise subsampling, the degree of clonotype sharing among donors was expected to be affected by sequencing depth. The small number of donors limited the genetic and exposure-history diversity represented. Compared with non-shared clonotypes, the clonotypes found in all four sorted-subset donors had higher generation probabilities. Estimated clonotype richness was generally larger for naive than for memory subsets. When several donors were compared, the shared fraction of clonotypes was about 5.4% for naive CD4, 3% to 4% for naive CD8, 2.3% for memory CD4, and about 0.36% for memory CD8. Even with the large sequencing depth, rarefaction of the sorted-subset datasets indicated that sequencing was incomplete.

Inclusive of the bounding cysteine and phenylalanine, the CDR3 is 16 residues long. This entry keeps only the CDR3 DNA: 48 bases, framed from base 1. The germline V gene gives CDR1 as KGHSH and CDR2 as LQKENI. V ends up 3 bases short and J 10 bases short, with an unmatched junction base count of 14. TCR CDR3 regions were amplified from genomic DNA by multiplex PCR using the deep immunoSEQ assay. Genomic DNA extracted from each cell subset was distributed evenly over all wells of several immunoSEQ 96-well plates, and each plate served as one replicate. For sorted subsets, roughly 0.2 ug genomic DNA, equal to about 30,000 T cell genomes, was loaded into each replicate PCR. Purified libraries were quantified with a Qubit 3.0 fluorometer, sized on a Bioanalyzer 2100, and re-quantified with the KAPA Library Quantification kit. Every immunoSEQ 96-well plate was sequenced on a dedicated single-read 150-cycle Illumina NextSeq 550 flow cell. The original pipeline was this. Because the immunoSEQ output included only junctional sequences and no quality scores, the filtering could not be the same as the filtering used for full-length reads. To assign V/J genes and CDR3, sequences were annotated using PyIR, a Python wrapper for IgBLAST v1.9, with IMGT germline references. Reads were removed for weak V/J assignments (E-value above 1e-6), missing CDR3, stop codons, out-of-frame junctions, or ambiguous translated residues. V3J clonotypes were defined by identical inferred V gene, J gene, and CDR3 amino acid sequence. To compute the percentage overlap between repertoires, the number of shared unique clonotypes was divided by the size of the smaller repertoire. Richness of each repertoire was evaluated using RTK rarefaction, the Chao1 estimator, and Recon v2.1 estimates of unobserved clonotypes. OLGA was used to compute generation probabilities for all TCRbeta clonotypes that the gDNA method yielded from a few donors. The table comes from immuneACCESS by way of TCRdb, which keeps in-frame sequences with V and J called. Part of the clones is missing from these tables; in studies checked, under half for an unresolved V gene and the rest for unknown reasons. From that table come the V and J calls and clone size; the DNA was used to work out D and trimming. Here the sample has approximately 2.3 million clones; 85% to 95% occur a single time. Clones ranked in the top ten supply around 0.4% of the sample.

The sequence links TRBV18 to TRBJ2-1; 8 bases in the middle match TRBD2. The clonotype originates from a man younger than 35 in good health. Some clones in this sample may be carry-over from other donors' samples. The sample comprised naive CD4+ T cells from PBMCs. This specimen's cell subset or site label, interpreted: CD45RA+ positively selected. CDR3 region: CASSPLAGPNRGEQFF. The DNA is TGTGCCAGCTCACCTTTAGCGGGACCCAATCGGGGGGAGCAGTTCTTC. Reference TRBV18 and TRBJ2-1 proteins supply the regions before and after the CDR3; the full variable domain is: NAGVMQNPRHLVRRRGQEARLRCSPMKGHSHVYWYRQLPEEGLKFMVYLQKENIIDESGMPKERFSAEFPKEGPSILRIQQVVRGDSAAYFCASSPLAGPNRGEQFFGPGTRLTVL.